These T cell receptor beta chains were read from a single sample in a study of T cell responses to AZD1222 COVID-19 vaccine. The table came from immunoSEQ multiplex PCR; TCRdb's copy has only in-frame clones and leaves some out. The table has 95,000 to 100,000 clones, almost 90% seen once. The sample consisted of peripheral blood, taken 28 days after the second AZD1222 dose. The source of these receptors is an adult who received the AZD1222 COVID-19 vaccine. CDR3s include the opening cysteine and the closing phenylalanine or tryptophan. A D gene is named only where the DNA matches it firmly. Clone size is stated in some rows and not others, as once, few, many or a class when expanded.

>once|TRBV5-5|TRBJ1-1|.
TGTGCCAGCAGCGCTCTTCGGGGGCGGCCGAACACTGAAGCTTTCTTT
CASSALRGRPNTEAFF
>few|TRBV2|TRBJ2-5|.
TGTGCCAGCAGTGAAGCGTTGGGGTTTAGCCATGAGACCCAGTACTTC
CASSEALGFSHETQYF
>.|TRBV18|TRBJ2-5|TRBD1
TGTGCCAGCTCACCAGTTGAGGGGGCTTCAGAGACCCAGTACTTC
CASSPVEGASETQYF
>.|TRBV4-1|TRBJ2-1|TRBD2
TGCGCCAGCAGCCAAGCTGGACTAGCATCTGAGCAGTTCTTC
CASSQAGLASEQFF
>.|TRBV27|TRBJ2-6|.
TGTGCCAGCAGGGCTGGGGCCAACGTCCTGACTTTC
CASRAGANVLTF
>.|TRBV7-6|TRBJ2-5|TRBD2
TGTGCCAGCAGCCTCACTAGCGGGAGGGAGACCCAGTACTTC
CASSLTSGRETQYF
>.|TRBV6-5|TRBJ1-1|.
TGTGCCAGCAGTTACGGCGGACAGATGAACACTGAAGCTTTCTTT
CASSYGGQMNTEAFF
>.|TRBV7-9|TRBJ1-2|.
TGTGCCAGCAGCCCCTTGTACATATCTAACTATGGCTACACCTTC
CASSPLYISNYGYTF
>.|TRBV14|TRBJ1-2|.
TGTGCCAGCAGCCAAGGGACTAACTATGGCTACACCTTC
CASSQGTNYGYTF
>.|TRBV7-3|TRBJ1-1|.
TGTGCCAGCAGCTCCACGTCAATCCCGAACACTGAAGCTTTCTTT
CASSSTSIPNTEAFF
>.|TRBV11-2|TRBJ2-7|TRBD2
TGTGCCAGCAGCTCCTCGGGACTAGCGCCTCATAGCCTAGCTTACGAGCAGTACTTC
CASSSSGLAPHSLAYEQYF
>.|TRBV10-3|TRBJ2-7|TRBD1
TGTGCCATCAGTGATGGCCCCGGGACAGGGGGGCGCTCCTACGAGCAGTACTTC
CAISDGPGTGGRSYEQYF
>.|TRBV10-3|TRBJ2-7|.
TGTGCCACTGCCATGGCGGGGACCGGGACGTTCTACGAGCAGTACTTC
CATAMAGTGTFYEQYF
>.|TRBV28|TRBJ1-6|.
TGTGCCAGCAGTTTCCTCACAGGTTCACCCCTCCACTTT
CASSFLTGSPLHF
>.|TRBV5-4|TRBJ2-7|.
TGTGCCAGCAGCTTGCCAGGCGACCTAGGCGAGCAGTACTTC
CASSLPGDLGEQYF
>once|TRBV29-1|TRBJ2-1|.
TGCAGCGTTGATGGTGGGACCGACAATGAGCAGTTCTTC
CSVDGGTDNEQFF
>.|TRBV5-1|TRBJ2-3|.
TGCGCCAGCGCCGTGACGAGCACAGATACGCAGTATTTT
CASAVTSTDTQYF
>.|TRBV21-1|TRBJ1-4|.
TGTGCCAGCAGCAAAGACGAGGCGGCAGGGACTGAAAAACTGTTTTTT
CASSKDEAAGTEKLFF
>.|TRBV7-8|TRBJ2-5|.
TGTGCCAGCAACCAATTAGGAGCTCTGGGAGAGACCCAGTACTTC
CASNQLGALGETQYF
>once|TRBV27|TRBJ2-2|TRBD1
TGTGCCAGCAGTTGGGACAGGAACACCGGGGAGCTGTTTTTT
CASSWDRNTGELFF
>.|TRBV7-9|TRBJ1-3|TRBD1
TGTGCCAGCAGCTTAGGTCTGACAGGGGCCTCTGGAAACACCATATATTTT
CASSLGLTGASGNTIYF
>.|TRBV9|TRBJ2-2|.
TGTGCCAGCAGCGTAGGTGACACCAACACCGGGGAGCTGTTTTTT
CASSVGDTNTGELFF
>.|TRBV7-6|TRBJ1-1|.
TGTGCCAGCAGCTTAGTCGACAGCTACAACACTGAAGCTTTCTTT
CASSLVDSYNTEAFF
>.|TRBV19|TRBJ1-5|TRBD1
TGTGCCAGTAGTAGGGGACAGGGGGCAGGTCAGCCCCAGCATTTT
CASSRGQGAGQPQHF
>.|TRBV28|TRBJ1-2|.
TGTGCCAGCAGTTTAGCAGGGCATGGCTACACCTTC
CASSLAGHGYTF
>.|TRBV6-5|TRBJ2-3|TRBD2
TGTGCCAGCAGTTGGTCTAGCGGAACAGATACGCAGTATTTT
CASSWSSGTDTQYF
>.|TRBV2|TRBJ1-2|.
TGTGCCAGCAGTGGACTGAGCCGCGGGTATGGCTACACCTTC
CASSGLSRGYGYTF
>.|TRBV15|TRBJ1-5|.
TGTGCCACCAGTGTCGGGGCCAATCAGCCCCAGCATTTT
CATSVGANQPQHF
>.|TRBV29-1|TRBJ1-1|TRBD1
TGCAGCGCCGCACAGGGGTTAACTGAAGCTTTCTTT
CSAAQGLTEAFF
>.|TRBV7-5|TRBJ1-4|.
TGTGCCAGAAGCTTAGCGCTCGACTATGAAAAACTGTTTTTT
CARSLALDYEKLFF
>.|TRBV18|TRBJ2-7|TRBD2
TGTGCCAGCTCCCCTGGACTAGCGGGAGCCTTCTACGAGCAGTACTTC
CASSPGLAGAFYEQYF
>.|TRBV19|TRBJ2-2|TRBD1
TGTGCCAGTAGTCCGGATAAGACAGGGAGTACCGGGGAGCTGTTTTTT
CASSPDKTGSTGELFF